These T cell receptor beta chains were read from a single sample in a study of vaccination and CD4 T cells after COVID-19. Which antigens these TCRs recognize remains unknown. MiXCR, run by TCRdb on the PCR reads, gives a single entry per CDR3 protein. Seen here are more than 10,000 distinct CDR3 sequences, less than 40% observed once, and the top ten hold 14%. Material: CD4+ T cells from blood, cultured in vitro. The source is a human donor in good health. Both conserved end residues are part of each CDR3. The D gene is left open where the match is weak. Clone size appears in some rows only: once, few, many, or a class for an expanded clone.

V	J	size	D	DNA	CDR3
TRBV6-2/TRBV6-3	TRBJ1-5	NA	NA	TGTGCCAGCACGGAGTCCGTCGATCAGCCCCAGCATTTT	CASTESVDQPQHF
TRBV19	TRBJ1-1	NA	NA	TGTGCCAGTGCGTTACACATGAACACTGAAGCTTTCTTT	CASALHMNTEAFF
TRBV13	TRBJ2-1	NA	NA	TGTGCCAGCAGCCGGGGGAGTGGAGACTCCTACAATGAGCAGTTCTTC	CASSRGSGDSYNEQFF
TRBV19	TRBJ1-1	NA	NA	TGTGCCAGTAGTATAGCCAGGGGAACTGAAGCTTTCTTT	CASSIARGTEAFF
TRBV15	TRBJ2-1	few	TRBD1	TGTGCCACCAGCAGAGGTCCGAGCGACAGGGCCTACAATGAGCAGTTCTTC	CATSRGPSDRAYNEQFF
TRBV5-1	TRBJ1-5	once	NA	TGCGCCAGCAGCTTGGACGGGAGCAATCAGCCCCAGCATTTT	CASSLDGSNQPQHF
TRBV7-2	TRBJ2-2	few	NA	TGTGCCAGCAGCTTATTGGGCACCGGGGAGCTGTTTTTT	CASSLLGTGELFF
TRBV7-8	TRBJ2-5	few	TRBD1	TGTGCCAGCAGCGACGACAGGGCAGAAGAGACCCAGTACTTC	CASSDDRAEETQYF
TRBV28	TRBJ2-7	NA	TRBD1	TGTGCCAGCAGTAATATCAGGGGGCGAAGGGGCTACGAGCAGTACTTC	CASSNIRGRRGYEQYF
TRBV20-1	TRBJ1-6	medium-sized	TRBD1	TGCAGTGCGCGAGGCCCCGGGACAGATAATTCACCCCTCCACTTT	CSARGPGTDNSPLHF
TRBV6-1	TRBJ2-7	NA	NA	TGTGCCAGCAGGGGGGGCCTCGGGACTAACAACTCCTACGAGCAGTACTTC	CASRGGLGTNNSYEQYF
TRBV20-1	TRBJ1-2	few	TRBD1	TGCAGTGCTAGAGCCATTGAGCCGGGGACAGTTAACTATGGCTACACCTTC	CSARAIEPGTVNYGYTF
TRBV20-1	TRBJ2-3	few	NA	TGCAGTGCCAAGATCTCATATACAGATACGCAGTATTTT	CSAKISYTDTQYF
TRBV20-1	TRBJ1-1	NA	TRBD1	TGCAGTGCTAGGTCAAGGACAGGGCTCACTGAAGCTTTCTTT	CSARSRTGLTEAFF
TRBV5-1	TRBJ1-2	once	NA	TGCGCCAGCAGCTTGGTAGGGGATGGCGGCTACACCTTC	CASSLVGDGGYTF
TRBV29-1	TRBJ1-2	NA	NA	TGCAGCGTTGGGGGGGCCACCGCAGGCTACACCTTC	CSVGGATAGYTF
TRBV11-2	TRBJ2-5	NA	TRBD2	TGTGCCAGCAGCTCCCGGGGGGGGCGAGAGACCCAGTACTTC	CASSSRGGRETQYF
TRBV7-9	TRBJ2-5	few	NA	TGTGCCAGCAGCCCTCGCTGGGAGACCCAGTACTTC	CASSPRWETQYF
TRBV5-4	TRBJ2-3	few	TRBD1	TGTGCCAGCAGGTCTCCGGGACAGGGGATAGATACGCAGTATTTT	CASRSPGQGIDTQYF
TRBV6-2/TRBV6-3	TRBJ1-5	medium-sized	NA	TGTGCCAGCAGTTACTCGAGCAGGGCGGGATATAGCAATCAGCCCCAGCATTTT	CASSYSSRAGYSNQPQHF
TRBV19	TRBJ1-3	NA	NA	TGTGCCAGTAGAAGGACAGATGGAAACACCATATATTTT	CASRRTDGNTIYF
TRBV28	TRBJ2-5	NA	TRBD2	TGTGCCAGCAGTAAGGGGGGGTTGGCGGGAGGCGTCGAGACCCAGTACTTC	CASSKGGLAGGVETQYF
TRBV20-1	TRBJ2-1	NA	NA	TGCAGTGGGACTCCTAGCTCCTACAATGAGCAGTTCTTC	CSGTPSSYNEQFF
TRBV29-1	TRBJ2-7	NA	NA	TGCAGCGTTGAACGACGGCCCTACGAGCAGTACTTC	CSVERRPYEQYF
TRBV6-1	TRBJ2-7	NA	TRBD2	TGTGCCAGCAGTGAAAGGAGGGGGATACTAGCGGGAGGGTTGTACGAGCAGTACTTC	CASSERRGILAGGLYEQYF
TRBV15	TRBJ2-5	few	TRBD1	TGTGCCACCAGCAGATATAGGACAGGGGGTATAGAGACCCAGTACTTC	CATSRYRTGGIETQYF
TRBV11-3	TRBJ2-1	few	TRBD2	TGTGCCAGCAGCGAAGCTAGCGGGACTGGGCAGTTCTTC	CASSEASGTGQFF
TRBV29-1	TRBJ2-2	once	TRBD2	TGCAGCGTTGATAGCGGGTACACCGGGGAGCTGTTTTTT	CSVDSGYTGELFF
TRBV20-1	TRBJ2-7	NA	NA	TGCAGTGCTAGAGGACAGGCCTACGAGCAGTACTTC	CSARGQAYEQYF
TRBV19	TRBJ2-3	NA	NA	TGTGCCAGTGGGGGCTTGGAGCAGTATTTT	CASGGLEQYF
TRBV29-1	TRBJ1-5	NA	TRBD1	TGCAGCGTCCGCGGACAGGGGGGTAATCAGCCCCAGCATTTT	CSVRGQGGNQPQHF
TRBV7-9	TRBJ2-3	NA	TRBD2	TGTGCCAGCAGCTCCATTCGGCTAGCGGGCAGCACAGATACGCAGTATTTT	CASSSIRLAGSTDTQYF
TRBV6-2/TRBV6-3	TRBJ2-3	NA	TRBD2	TGTGCCAGCGGACTAGCGGGAGGGAATACGCAGTATTTT	CASGLAGGNTQYF
TRBV11-2	TRBJ1-2	few	NA	TGTGCCAGCAGCTTAGTGGGGGGGGAGAGGAGATTCTACGGCTACACCTTC	CASSLVGGERRFYGYTF
TRBV5-1	TRBJ1-1	NA	NA	TGCGCCAGCAGCTTGGAGGTGAACACTGAAGCTTTCTTT	CASSLEVNTEAFF
TRBV2	TRBJ1-1	NA	TRBD1	TGTGCCAGCGGGGGACAAGGGGGCGGAAACACTGAAGCTTTCTTT	CASGGQGGGNTEAFF
TRBV7-2	TRBJ2-6	NA	TRBD1	TGTGCCAGCAGTCAAAGACAGGGGGCATCGCTCTCTGGGGCCAACGTCCTGACTTTC	CASSQRQGASLSGANVLTF
TRBV27	TRBJ2-7	NA	TRBD2	TGTGCCAGCGGGAGATGGGGGGGCTACGAGCAGTACTTC	CASGRWGGYEQYF
TRBV21-1	TRBJ2-7	few	NA	TGTGCCAGCAGCGCACTCCAAGGGACTATAGAGCAGTACTTC	CASSALQGTIEQYF
TRBV20-1	TRBJ2-3	NA	NA	TGCAGCGTTTACAGGATCACAGATACGCAGTATTTT	CSVYRITDTQYF
TRBV27	TRBJ1-1	few	NA	TGTGCCAGCAGTTTGAACAGGGTAGGGACTGAAGCTTTCTTT	CASSLNRVGTEAFF
TRBV20-1	TRBJ2-2	few	NA	TGCAGTGCTCCCCCCGGGGGGCGTCACCCCCCCGGGGAGCTGTTTTTT	CSAPPGGRHPPGELFF
TRBV19	TRBJ1-5	few	NA	TGTGCCAGTAGTACAGGCGCCTATAGCAATCAGCCCCAGCATTTT	CASSTGAYSNQPQHF
TRBV7-2	TRBJ2-7	NA	NA	TGTGCCAGCAGCTTATTTGCAGCGGCCGAGCAGTACTTC	CASSLFAAAEQYF
TRBV5-6	TRBJ1-6	NA	TRBD1	TGTGCCAGCAGCCCCGGACAGGTTAATTCACCCCTCCACTTT	CASSPGQVNSPLHF
TRBV21-1	TRBJ2-1	NA	NA	TGTGCCAGCAGCAAAGTCCCTATGGGTGAAGATGAGCAGTTCTTC	CASSKVPMGEDEQFF
TRBV19	TRBJ2-1	NA	NA	TGTGCCAGTAGTATAAGGGAGGACGGGGAGCAGTTCTTC	CASSIREDGEQFF
TRBV19	TRBJ1-1	NA	TRBD1	TGTGCCAGTAGTATCCACACAGGGGGCACTGAAGCTTTCTTT	CASSIHTGGTEAFF
TRBV3-1	TRBJ2-7	NA	NA	TGTGCCAGCAGCCAAGGACAGGCAAGTGGTGAGCAGTACTTC	CASSQGQASGEQYF
TRBV5-4	TRBJ2-5	few	NA	TGTGCCAGCAGCCCCGAGACGAACAGGGTCCAAGAGACCCAGTACTTC	CASSPETNRVQETQYF
TRBV20-1	TRBJ1-5	NA	NA	TGCAGTGCTAGAGATTGGGGGGAGGATCAGCCCCAGCATTTT	CSARDWGEDQPQHF
TRBV27	TRBJ1-4	NA	NA	TGTGCCAGCAGTTATACGTGGTCAACTAATGAAAAACTGTTTTTT	CASSYTWSTNEKLFF
TRBV28	TRBJ2-3	few	NA	TGTGCCAGCATTTCCGTCGGGAGTGGGGATACGCAGTATTTT	CASISVGSGDTQYF
TRBV10-3	TRBJ1-6	few	NA	TGTGCCATCAGTGAAAGAAGGTCAGGGAGCCAGGATTCACCCCTCCACTTT	CAISERRSGSQDSPLHF
TRBV28	TRBJ2-2	NA	NA	TGTGCCAGCAGTATTATTCCGGTCGGGGGCGCGAACACCGGGGAGCTGTTTTTT	CASSIIPVGGANTGELFF
TRBV2	TRBJ1-6	few	NA	TGTGCCAGCAGAGGGACTACCCCCCTCCACTTT	CASRGTTPLHF
TRBV28	TRBJ2-3	NA	NA	TGTGCCAGCCTAATGGAAGGGACCACAGATACGCAGTATTTT	CASLMEGTTDTQYF
TRBV11-2	TRBJ2-5	NA	TRBD2	TGTGCCAGCAGCAAACAGGGACTAGGGGTGGAGACCCAGTACTTC	CASSKQGLGVETQYF
TRBV10-3	TRBJ2-5	few	NA	TGTGCCATCAGCAGGACAGCACGCCAAGAGACCCAGTACTTC	CAISRTARQETQYF